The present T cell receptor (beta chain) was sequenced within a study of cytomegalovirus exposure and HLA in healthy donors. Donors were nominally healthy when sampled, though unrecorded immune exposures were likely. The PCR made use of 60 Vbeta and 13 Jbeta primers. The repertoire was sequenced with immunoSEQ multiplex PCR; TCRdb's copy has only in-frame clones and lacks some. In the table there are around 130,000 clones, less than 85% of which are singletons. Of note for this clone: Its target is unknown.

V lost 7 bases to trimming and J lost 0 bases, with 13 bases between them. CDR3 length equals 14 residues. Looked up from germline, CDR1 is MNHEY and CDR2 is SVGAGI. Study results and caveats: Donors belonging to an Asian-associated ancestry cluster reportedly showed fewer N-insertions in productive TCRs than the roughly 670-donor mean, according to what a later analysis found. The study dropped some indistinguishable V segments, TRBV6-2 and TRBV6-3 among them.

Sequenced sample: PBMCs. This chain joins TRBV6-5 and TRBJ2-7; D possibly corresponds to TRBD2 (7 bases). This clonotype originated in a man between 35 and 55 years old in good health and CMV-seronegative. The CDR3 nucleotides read TGTGCCAGCACTAGGGGGGGTGACTCCTACGAGCAGTACTTC. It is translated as CASTRGGDSYEQYF.